This TCR beta chain was observed in a study of CD8 T cells in Susac syndrome. Germline CDR1 is DFQATT and CDR2 is SNEGSKA (reference sequence). The CDR3 is made up of 12 amino acids. Included as multiple sclerosis controls were treatment-naive patients who had stable or active relapsing-remitting disease. With random hexamers, reverse transcription was performed on about 0.5 to 1 ug of RNA. A single record per CDR3 protein comes from TCRdb applying MiXCR to the immunoSEQ multiplex PCR reads. Found here are 150,000 to 200,000 distinct CDR3 sequences, roughly 95% of them singletons; the top ten hold 0.085% to 0.095%.

The source material was CD4+ T cells from PBMCs. The source is a human donor with multiple sclerosis. The chain carries TRBV20-1 and TRBJ2-4, with TRBD1 identical over 9 bases. This chain's CDR3 is CTGRDRDFVQYF. CDR3 DNA sequence: TGCACCGGAAGGGACAGGGATTTCGTTCAGTACTTC.